This TCR beta chain emerged from a study of blood T cell repertoires in COVID-19. Across the study: Both acute and convalescent COVID-19 samples were obtained from the United States, Italy and Spain.

Adults between roughly 18 and 89 years of age took part from under 30 US areas. Clinical histories supplied by participants themselves formed the basis of cohort assignment. As processed by the authors: Estimated nucleated cell counts came from reference gene primer amplification. TCRdb's copy holds only in-frame clones and misses some; the assay was immunoSEQ multiplex PCR. The V and J calls and clone size were taken over from that table, and D and trimming were inferred from the DNA. This table holds 490,000 or so clones, around 89% found once. The CDR3 loop spans 15 amino acids. Deletions cut 7 bases from V and 5 bases from J, with 20 bases between. CDR1 is MNHNY and CDR2 is SVGAGI in the germline V gene (reference sequence).

The material sequenced was PBMCs or T cells enriched from blood (not recorded which). The rearrangement links TRBV6-6 to TRBJ1-1; TRBD1 is a possible D gene (6 bases). The receptor's source is a woman aged 40 to 55 who had recovered from COVID-19. The CDR3 sequence: CASTVGTPPGTEAFF. The CDR3 coding sequence is TGTGCCAGCACGGTAGGGACACCCCCGGGAACTGAAGCTTTCTTT.